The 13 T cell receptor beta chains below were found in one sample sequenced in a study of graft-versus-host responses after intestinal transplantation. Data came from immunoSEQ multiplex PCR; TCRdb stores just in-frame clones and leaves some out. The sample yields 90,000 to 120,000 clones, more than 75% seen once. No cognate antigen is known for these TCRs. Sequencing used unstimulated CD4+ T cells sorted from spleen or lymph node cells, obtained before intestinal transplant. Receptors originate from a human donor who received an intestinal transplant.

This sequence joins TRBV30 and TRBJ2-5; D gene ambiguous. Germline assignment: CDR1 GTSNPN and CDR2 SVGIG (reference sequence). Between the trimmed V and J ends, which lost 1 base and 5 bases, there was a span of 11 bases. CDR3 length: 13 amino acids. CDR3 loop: CAWSGGTFETQYF. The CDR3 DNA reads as TGTGCCTGGAGTGGGGGAACGTTTGAGACCCAGTACTTC.

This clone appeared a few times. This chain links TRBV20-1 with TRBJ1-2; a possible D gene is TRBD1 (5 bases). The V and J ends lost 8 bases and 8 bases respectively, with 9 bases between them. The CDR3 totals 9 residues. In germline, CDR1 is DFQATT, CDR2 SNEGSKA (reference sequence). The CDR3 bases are TGCAGTTCCAGGGCCGGCTACACCTTC. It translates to CSSRAGYTF.

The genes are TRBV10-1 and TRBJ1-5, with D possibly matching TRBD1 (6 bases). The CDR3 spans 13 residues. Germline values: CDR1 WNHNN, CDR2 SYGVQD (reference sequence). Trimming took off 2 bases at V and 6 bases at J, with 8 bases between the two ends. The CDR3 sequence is CASSERGSQPQHF. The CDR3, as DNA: TGCGCCAGCAGTGAGAGGGGGAGTCAGCCCCAGCATTTT.

Here the CDR3 DNA reads TGTGCCAGGTACGAGCAGTACTTC. Its translation is CARYEQYF. The chain recombines TRBV7-6 with TRBJ2-7; D uncertain. Between the trimmed V and J ends, which lost 9 bases and 4 bases, there was a span of 1 base. The germline V gene encodes CDR1 SGHVS and CDR2 FNYEAQ. The CDR3 runs 8 residues.

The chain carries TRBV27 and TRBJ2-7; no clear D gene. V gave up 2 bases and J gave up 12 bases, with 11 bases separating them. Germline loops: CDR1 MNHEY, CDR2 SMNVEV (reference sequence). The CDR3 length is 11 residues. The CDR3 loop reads CASSLDTTSYF. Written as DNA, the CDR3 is TGTGCCAGCAGTTTAGATACTACCTCGTACTTC.

The CDR3 DNA reads TGTGCCAGCAGCGGACTAGCGGGGGGGCAGACCCAGTACTTC. Protein product: CASSGLAGGQTQYF. The gene calls are TRBV9 and TRBJ2-5; 14 nucleotides agree with TRBD2. The CDR3 runs to 14 residues. In germline, CDR1 is SGDLS, CDR2 YYNGEE. J was trimmed by 6 bases and V by 3 bases; bases with no gene match: 1.

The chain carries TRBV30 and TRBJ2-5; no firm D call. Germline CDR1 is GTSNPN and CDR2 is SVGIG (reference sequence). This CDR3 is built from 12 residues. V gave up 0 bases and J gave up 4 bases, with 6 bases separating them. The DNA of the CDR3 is TGTGCCTGGAGTGTATCGGGAGAGACCCAGTACTTC. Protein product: CAWSVSGETQYF.

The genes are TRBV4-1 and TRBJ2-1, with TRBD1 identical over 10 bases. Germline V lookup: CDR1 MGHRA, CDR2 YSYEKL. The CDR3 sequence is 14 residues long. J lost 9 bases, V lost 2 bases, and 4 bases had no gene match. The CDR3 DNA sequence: TGCGCCAGCAGCCAAAGGACAGGGGGTCTTGAGCAGTTCTTC. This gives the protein CASSQRTGGLEQFF.

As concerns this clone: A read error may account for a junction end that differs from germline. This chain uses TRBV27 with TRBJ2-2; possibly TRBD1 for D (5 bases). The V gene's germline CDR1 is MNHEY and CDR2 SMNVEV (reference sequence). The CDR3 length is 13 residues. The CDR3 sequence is CTSSKTDTGELFF. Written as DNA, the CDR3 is TGTACCAGCAGTAAGACAGACACCGGGGAGCTGTTTTTT.

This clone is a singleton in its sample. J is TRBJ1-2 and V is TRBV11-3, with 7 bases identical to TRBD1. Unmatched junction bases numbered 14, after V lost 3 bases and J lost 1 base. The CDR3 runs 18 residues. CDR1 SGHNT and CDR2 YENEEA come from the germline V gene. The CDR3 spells CASSFPPGQRILNYGYTF. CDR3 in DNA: TGTGCCAGCAGCTTCCCCCCGGGACAGCGAATACTTAACTATGGCTACACCTTC.

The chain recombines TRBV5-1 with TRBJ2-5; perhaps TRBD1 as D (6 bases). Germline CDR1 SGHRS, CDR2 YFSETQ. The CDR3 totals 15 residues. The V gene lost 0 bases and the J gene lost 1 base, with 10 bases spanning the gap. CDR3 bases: TGCGCCAGCAGCTTGGGGGACACCAGCCAAGAGACCCAGTACTTC. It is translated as CASSLGDTSQETQYF.

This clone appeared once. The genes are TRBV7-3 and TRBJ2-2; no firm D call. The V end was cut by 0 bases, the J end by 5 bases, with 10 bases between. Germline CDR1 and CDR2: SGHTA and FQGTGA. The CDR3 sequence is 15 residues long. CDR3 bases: TGTGCCAGCAGCTTAACGAACTCTGTAACCGGGGAGCTGTTTTTT. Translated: CASSLTNSVTGELFF.

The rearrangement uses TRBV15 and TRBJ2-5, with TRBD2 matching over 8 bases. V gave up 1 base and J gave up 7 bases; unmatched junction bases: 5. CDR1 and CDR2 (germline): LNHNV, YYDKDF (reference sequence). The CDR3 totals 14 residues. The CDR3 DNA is TGTGCCACCAGCAGAGGCCTCGGGGGGGGGACCCAGTACTTC. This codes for CATSRGLGGGTQYF.